This entry concerns a single T cell receptor (beta chain). This specimen belongs to a study of blood T cell repertoires in COVID-19. Study-level background: Sites across the United States, Italy and Spain contributed samples from acute and convalescent COVID-19. Sources were T cells, B-cell-depleted T cells, or PBMCs; the material itself was cDNA or gDNA.

The CDR3 loop spans 16 amino acids. The V gene end was trimmed by 6 bases and the J gene end by 2 bases; junction bases not matched to a gene: 11. Germline assignment: CDR1 LNHDA and CDR2 SQIVND (reference sequence). The repertoire was sequenced with immunoSEQ multiplex PCR; TCRdb's copy has only in-frame clones and lacks some. Among roughly 40,000 clones listed, around 82% were seen once. The clonotype was recovered from a woman aged 80 or older with active or convalescent COVID-19. The V gene is TRBV19, the J gene TRBJ2-3; 7 bases are a match to TRBD2. Sequencing was carried out using peripheral blood. CDR3 amino acids: CASSARLAGDTDTQYF. Written as DNA, the CDR3 is TGTGCCAGTAGCGCGCGCTTGGCGGGGGACACAGATACGCAGTATTTT.